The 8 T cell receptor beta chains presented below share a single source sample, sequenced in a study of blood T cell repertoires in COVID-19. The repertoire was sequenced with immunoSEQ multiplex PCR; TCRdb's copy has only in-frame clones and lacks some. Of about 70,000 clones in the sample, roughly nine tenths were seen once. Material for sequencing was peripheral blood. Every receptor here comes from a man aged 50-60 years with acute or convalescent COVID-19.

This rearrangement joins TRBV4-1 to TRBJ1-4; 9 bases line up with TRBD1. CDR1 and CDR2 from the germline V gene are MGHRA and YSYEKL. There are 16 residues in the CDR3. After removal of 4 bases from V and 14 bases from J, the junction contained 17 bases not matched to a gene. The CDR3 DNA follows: TGCGCCAGCAGCCTCCCGAGGGGACAGGGTCCCGGGCCGCTGTTTTTT. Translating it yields CASSLPRGQGPGPLFF.

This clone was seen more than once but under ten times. Here the CDR3 reads CASSSLTGDHTEAFF. Written as DNA, the CDR3 is TGTGCCAGCAGTTCATTGACAGGGGATCACACTGAAGCTTTCTTT. The V and J genes are TRBV6-6 and TRBJ1-1; TRBD1 matches at 8 bases. CDR1 and CDR2 (germline): MNHNY, SVGAGI (reference sequence). The CDR3 has 15 residues. The junction had 7 bases not matched to a gene; V was cut back by 4 bases and J by 3 bases.

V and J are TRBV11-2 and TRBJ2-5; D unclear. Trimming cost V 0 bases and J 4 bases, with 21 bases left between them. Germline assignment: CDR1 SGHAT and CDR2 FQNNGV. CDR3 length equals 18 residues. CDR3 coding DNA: TGTGCCAGCAGCTTAGATTTTCGTCACAGCTCCGACGGAGAGACCCAGTACTTC. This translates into CASSLDFRHSSDGETQYF.

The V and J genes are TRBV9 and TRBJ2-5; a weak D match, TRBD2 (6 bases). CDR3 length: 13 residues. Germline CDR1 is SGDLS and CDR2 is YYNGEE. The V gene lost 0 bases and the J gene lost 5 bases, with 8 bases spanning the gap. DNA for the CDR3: TGTGCCAGCAGCGTAGGACTAGTGGAGACCCAGTACTTC. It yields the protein CASSVGLVETQYF.

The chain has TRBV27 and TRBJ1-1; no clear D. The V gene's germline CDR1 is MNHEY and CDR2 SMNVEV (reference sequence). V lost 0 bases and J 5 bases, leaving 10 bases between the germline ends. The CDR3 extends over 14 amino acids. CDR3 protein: CASSLSTAETEAFF. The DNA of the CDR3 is TGTGCCAGCAGTTTATCGACGGCGGAAACTGAAGCTTTCTTT.

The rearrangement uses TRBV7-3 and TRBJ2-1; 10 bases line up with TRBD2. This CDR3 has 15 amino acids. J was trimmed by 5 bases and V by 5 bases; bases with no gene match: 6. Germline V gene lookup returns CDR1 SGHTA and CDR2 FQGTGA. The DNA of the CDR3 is TGTGCCAGCAGCCTTACTAGCGGGACTAACAATGAGCAGTTCTTC. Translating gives CASSLTSGTNNEQFF.

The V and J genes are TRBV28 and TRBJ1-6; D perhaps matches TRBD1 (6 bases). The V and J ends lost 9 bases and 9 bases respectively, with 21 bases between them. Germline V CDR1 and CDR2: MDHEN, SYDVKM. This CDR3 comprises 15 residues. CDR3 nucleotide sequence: TGTGCCAGTACGGTACTAAACAGGGCTACTTCACCCCTCCACTTT. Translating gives CASTVLNRATSPLHF.

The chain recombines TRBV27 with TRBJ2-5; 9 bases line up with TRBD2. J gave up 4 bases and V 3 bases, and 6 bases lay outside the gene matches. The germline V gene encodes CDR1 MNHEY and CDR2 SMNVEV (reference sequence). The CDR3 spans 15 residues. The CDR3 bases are TGTGCCAGCAGTTTGGTCCTAGCGGGATTAGAGACCCAGTACTTC. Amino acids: CASSLVLAGLETQYF.